These T cell receptor beta chains were read from a single sample in a study of blood T cell repertoires in COVID-19. TCRdb's copy holds only in-frame clones and misses some; the assay was immunoSEQ multiplex PCR. Among 120,000 or so clones, about three quarters were seen once, and the ten largest hold under 0.95%. Source material: peripheral blood. The receptors were gathered from a human donor with acute or convalescent COVID-19. The donor label of this sample is uncertain. Each CDR3 is given without its conserved first and last residue. Size tells how often a clone was seen (once, few, many) or the class of an expanded clone, and some rows leave it out.

>TRBV5-6|-
ASSLKTGGAYTIY
>TRBV30|-
AWSPAAEKLF
>TRBV12-3/TRBV12-4|-
ASSRGNIQY
>TRBV28|-
ASSLALTGGREKLF
>TRBV3-1/TRBV3-2|-
ASSYGGDTQY
>TRBV7-9|-
ASSLPTGTGTPLH
>TRBV7-7|-
ASSLEDRGLAQKLF
>TRBV18|many
ASSTDRVATNEKLF
>TRBV5-6|-
ASSYGTGENSPLH
>TRBV5-8|-
ASSLNRGTEAF
>TRBV9|few
ASSVGVSLVGRSSYGYT
>TRBV5-1|-
ASREKGGASSYNEQF
>TRBV7-9|-
ASSLSNGQANSPLH
>TRBV19|-
ASSTRVGRGTETQY
>TRBV7-9|-
ASSSDRNSGNTIY
>TRBV5-1|-
ASSLNPSGVRDEQF
>TRBV6-1|-
ASSDSGGNQPQH
>TRBV12-5|-
ASGLGRSGQGIDTQY
>TRBV24-1|-
ATSAPGGNQPQH
>TRBV6-2/TRBV6-3|-
ASSLRLAGGSQY
>TRBV18|once
ASSPYSNQPQH
>TRBV4-2|few
ASSQGQAVNEKLF
>TRBV15|-
ATSRDVTGVGNTIY
>TRBV18|few
ASSRDRDNEKLF
>TRBV7-8|-
ASSPRDRGFEQY
>TRBV6-4|-
ASSPEAGPTWTQY
>TRBV18|once
ASSATGWNQPQH
>TRBV19|many
ASREQGGNSPLH
>TRBV9|-
ASSVGQGGEKLF
>TRBV12-3/TRBV12-4|many
ASSWDRGHYT
>TRBV30|-
ACERREGRTEAF
>TRBV7-9|-
AHEREITEAF
>TRBV3-1/TRBV3-2|-
ASSLNKQGANTEAF
>TRBV10-2|once
ASRSGRTSGGKLY
>TRBV3-1/TRBV3-2|-
ASSHAGRNTEAF
>TRBV10-3|few
AISEGDRGSYEQF
>TRBV30|-
ASDSSYNEQF
>TRBV7-2|medium-sized
ASSLKTGLNTGELF
>TRBV7-8|many
ASSVEVWRGTGELF
>TRBV5-1|-
ASSYTFNDRDNQPQH
>TRBV3-1/TRBV3-2|-
ASSQGVLINQPQH
>TRBV27|-
ASSRKGQGGGQETQY
>TRBV29-1|-
SVEMRGYT
>TRBV7-2|-
ASSDYDRDSYGYT
>TRBV15|-
ATTPESSGSETQY
>TRBV24-1|few
ATSDYRVNQPQH
>TRBV30|once
ADWTGRGYT
>TRBV9|-
ASSGHGGQETQY
>TRBV10-3|-
AISEGVGYEQY
>TRBV7-3|-
ASSSQGGNTEAF
>TRBV7-9|many
ASSSRGGGRDYEQY
>TRBV27|-
ASSQRGYGIQY
>TRBV4-2|-
ASSGRGQGARGYT
>TRBV18|-
ASSRGQQETQY
>TRBV28|-
ASSPTGNREQY